The 21 T cell receptor beta chains below were found in one sample sequenced in a study of lung T cells in sarcoidosis with Löfgren's syndrome. Each CDR3 protein is one row after TCRdb ran MiXCR on the reads. The sample lists fewer than 25,000 distinct CDR3 sequences; approximately 22% were seen once. Sequences were obtained from CD4+ T cells from bronchoalveolar lavage. These receptor sequences come from a human donor with sarcoidosis (Löfgren's syndrome or another form), or a control subject (not recorded which).

This clonotype was found a few times. The chain links TRBV7-3 to TRBJ1-5; D is undetermined. The V and J ends lost 6 bases and 5 bases respectively, with 11 bases between them. This CDR3 comprises 13 residues. Germline V gene lookup returns CDR1 SGHTA and CDR2 FQGTGA. The CDR3 sequence is CASRSRVDQPQHF. In DNA, the CDR3 is TGTGCCAGCAGGTCAAGGGTGGATCAGCCCCAGCATTTT.

The chain uses TRBV12-3 or TRBV12-4 and TRBJ2-1, with D maybe TRBD1 (7 bases). V dropped 6 bases and J dropped 7 bases, with 19 bases sitting between them. The CDR3 loop spans 15 amino acids. The CDR3 sequence is CASSVEVRGVNEQFF. The CDR3 nucleotides read TGTGCCAGCAGCGTAGAGGTCAGGGGGGTTAATGAGCAGTTCTTC.

This clonotype was detected once. This rearrangement joins TRBV3-1 to TRBJ1-2; 9 bases are shared with TRBD1. This CDR3 has 13 amino acids. Unmatched junction bases numbered 10, after V lost 11 bases and J lost 6 bases. The germline CDR1 and CDR2 sequences are LGHDT and YNNKEL (reference sequence). The CDR3 spells CAGCYGTGNGYTF. CDR3 coding DNA: TGTGCCGGCTGCTACGGGACAGGGAATGGCTACACCTTC.

This clonotype is medium-sized by share. The chain couples TRBV6-1 to TRBJ1-1; 10 bases match TRBD1. Germline V gene sequence: CDR1 MNHNS, CDR2 SASEGT. The CDR3 sequence is 14 residues long. The V gene end was trimmed by 7 bases and the J gene end by 6 bases; junction bases not matched to a gene: 8. Here the CDR3 DNA reads TGTGCCAGCATTATTAGACAGGGGGCGGCTGAAGCTTTCTTT. It yields the protein CASIIRQGAAEAFF.

This clonotype was seen many times. The chain combines TRBV7-2 with TRBJ2-1, with no clear D. Germline lookup yields CDR1 SGHTA and CDR2 FQGNSA. The length of the CDR3 is 14 residues. Deletions cut 2 bases from V and 8 bases from J, with 13 bases between. CDR3 residues: CASSLKVAKDEQFF. CDR3 sequence (DNA): TGTGCCAGCAGCTTAAAGGTTGCTAAGGATGAGCAGTTCTTC.

This clonotype appeared a few times. The CDR3, as DNA: TGCAGCGTTCACCTAGCGGGTAGCACAGATACGCAGTATTTT. Protein: CSVHLAGSTDTQYF. The chain recombines TRBV29-1 with TRBJ2-3; 8 bases agree with TRBD2. The CDR3 contains 14 residues. Germline CDR1 and CDR2: SQVTM and ANQGSEA. The junction had 4 bases not matched to a gene; V was cut back by 5 bases and J by 0 bases.

This clonotype was counted only a few times. This rearrangement joins TRBV19 to TRBJ2-7, with 7 bases matching TRBD2. Germline CDR1 LNHDA, CDR2 SQIVND (reference sequence). This CDR3 has 11 residues. The trim removed 6 bases at V and 10 bases at J, leaving 6 bases unmatched. CDR3 protein: CASSPGLVQYF. CDR3 bases: TGTGCCAGTAGCCCAGGACTAGTTCAGTACTTC.

This clonotype was observed a handful of times. A single base separates this from a much larger clone, so it may be a read error. The chain joins TRBV20-1 to TRBJ2-3, with D possibly matching TRBD2 (5 bases). CDR3 length: 13 amino acids. V lost 5 bases and J 8 bases, leaving 17 bases between the germline ends. Germline V gene lookup returns CDR1 DFQATT and CDR2 SNEGSKA (reference sequence). The CDR3 loop reads CSAVGLASCTQYF. The CDR3 DNA reads as TGCAGTGCTGTGGGTCTAGCATCCTGTACGCAGTATTTT.

CDR3 loop: CASSLTPRETQYF. CDR3 nucleotide sequence: TGCGCCAGCAGCTTGACCCCTAGAGAGACCCAGTACTTC. The chain employs TRBV5-1 and TRBJ2-5, with no clear D. V gave up 1 base and J gave up 4 bases, with 8 bases separating them. The CDR3 runs 13 residues. Germline V gene sequence: CDR1 SGHRS, CDR2 YFSETQ.

In its sample, this clonotype was seen many times. The chain links TRBV28 to TRBJ2-1; D perhaps matches TRBD2 (6 bases). The germline gives CDR1 MDHEN, CDR2 SYDVKM. Trimming stripped 4 bases from V and 4 bases from J, with 11 bases between. The CDR3 extends over 14 amino acids. The CDR3 loop is CASSSLGLYNEQFF. DNA of the CDR3: TGTGCCAGCAGTTCCCTGGGACTGTACAATGAGCAGTTCTTC.

As to this clonotype: Being one base from a much bigger clone, this may be a read error. The rearrangement joins TRBV2 to TRBJ1-1, with D hard to call. Germline loops: CDR1 SNHLY, CDR2 FYNNEI. The CDR3 length is 13 residues. The CDR3 bases are TGTGCCAGCAGTGTTGTCCTCTACACTGAAGTTTTCTTT. Translating it yields CASSVVLYTEVFF.

By share, this clonotype counts as medium-sized. V gene TRBV6-1 combines with J gene TRBJ1-5, with D perhaps matching TRBD1 (5 bases). The CDR3 is made up of 14 amino acids. Trimming pared 8 bases from V and 5 bases from J, leaving 16 bases between. Germline V lookup: CDR1 MNHNS, CDR2 SASEGT. The CDR3 DNA sequence: TGTGCCAGCGCCACCGGGACTACCTATCAGCCCCAGCATTTT. Its protein product is CASATGTTYQPQHF.

A word on this clonotype: Possible read error: a much larger clone is one base away. No conserved phenylalanine or tryptophan is present at the end of the CDR3, so a read error is the likely explanation. V gene TRBV4-2 combines with J gene TRBJ1-1; D gene ambiguous. The CDR3 is made up of 13 amino acids. The V end was cut by 0 bases, the J end by 7 bases, with 9 bases between. The germline V gene encodes CDR1 LGHNA and CDR2 YNFKEQ. CDR3 loop: CASSQEARDEAFL. CDR3 in DNA: TGTGCCAGCAGCCAAGAAGCCCGCGATGAAGCTTTCCTT.

At least ten counts were recorded for this clonotype. V usage is TRBV19 and J usage is TRBJ1-2; the match to TRBD1 covers 7 bases. Germline trimming cut 3 bases from V and 0 bases from J; bases unmatched to any gene: 7. The CDR3 runs 16 residues. Germline CDR1 LNHDA, CDR2 SQIVND (reference sequence). CDR3 amino acids: CASSILRDSANYGYTF. DNA of the CDR3: TGTGCCAGTAGTATCCTCCGGGACAGCGCTAACTATGGCTACACCTTC.

This clonotype has only a few counts. The chain has TRBV18 and TRBJ2-5; D uncertain. CDR1 and CDR2 (germline): KGHSH, LQKENI. Trimming took off 2 bases at V and 1 base at J, with 8 bases between the two ends. The CDR3 is made up of 14 amino acids. The CDR3 DNA reads as TGTGCCAGCTCACCAAGTCAGGTCCAAGAGACCCAGTACTTC. Residues: CASSPSQVQETQYF.

Many counts were recorded for this clonotype. The CDR3 DNA reads as TGTGCCAGCAGCTTAGCACCCGGGGTAGACACCATATATTTT. Its protein is CASSLAPGVDTIYF. This chain connects TRBV7-2 to TRBJ1-3; D ambiguous. V was shortened by 0 bases and J by 8 bases, with 11 bases between the two germline ends. The CDR3 runs 14 residues. Germline-derived CDR1 and CDR2 are SGHTA and FQGNSA.

Remarks on this clonotype: This may arise from a read error, as a much more abundant clone is one base away. J is TRBJ2-1 and V is TRBV4-1; the match to TRBD2 covers 9 bases. The CDR3 runs 15 residues. The ends lost 10 bases at V and 4 bases at J; junction bases unmatched: 11. CDR1 is MGHRA and CDR2 is YSYEKL in the germline V gene. DNA of the CDR3: TGCGCCAACAGTCAGCTAGCGGGACCATACAATGAGCAGTTCTTC. Translating gives CANSQLAGPYNEQFF.

Remarks on this clonotype: This may come from a read error, since a much larger clone is one base off. V usage is TRBV6-2 or TRBV6-3 and J usage is TRBJ1-6, with D hard to call. The germline V gene encodes CDR1 MNHEY and CDR2 SVGEGT. V was trimmed by 5 bases and J by 0 bases, leaving 26 bases between them. The CDR3 contains 21 residues. The CDR3 nucleotides are TGTGCCAGCAGTCCCTTATTCGGCGTCTGGACCCCGAGCTCCTATAATTCACCCCTCCACTTT. Residues: CASSPLFGVWTPSSYNSPLHF.

The genes are TRBV29-1 and TRBJ1-1; D is uncertain. CDR3 length: 13 residues. Trimming took 6 bases from V and 0 from J, leaving 11 bases between them. The germline gives CDR1 SQVTM, CDR2 ANQGSEA. CDR3 coding DNA: TGCAGCGTGGCTATGGGGATGAACACTGAAGCTTTCTTT. Translation gives CSVAMGMNTEAFF.

This clonotype came up a few times. V usage is TRBV10-3 and J usage is TRBJ2-1, with unresolved D. Germline CDR1 is ENHRY and CDR2 is SYGVKD. This CDR3 comprises 17 residues. Trimming removed 5 bases at V and 0 bases at J, with 17 bases between. The CDR3 DNA reads as TGTGCCATCAGTACCCTCTCAGGCAGGAGCTCCTACAATGAGCAGTTCTTC. Encoded protein: CAISTLSGRSSYNEQFF.

The V gene is TRBV29-1, the J gene TRBJ1-1, with D perhaps matching TRBD1 (6 bases). This CDR3 has 20 amino acids. Germline CDR1 and CDR2: SQVTM and ANQGSEA. The V end was cut by 0 bases, the J end by 3 bases, with 29 bases between. CDR3 loop: CSVEEEEQGPLPLGDTEAFF. In DNA, the CDR3 is TGCAGCGTTGAAGAGGAAGAGCAGGGGCCACTTCCCTTGGGGGACACTGAAGCTTTCTTT.